The rows below give T cell receptor beta chains drawn from one sample of a study of blood T cell repertoires in COVID-19. Measured with immunoSEQ multiplex PCR; TCRdb has only the in-frame clones, and not every one. The table has 90,000 to 100,000 clones, over 80% seen once; the top ten hold 18%. Material: peripheral blood. The receptors were sampled from an elderly man with acute or convalescent COVID-19. Both conserved end residues are part of each CDR3. A D gene is named only where the DNA matches it firmly. For some rows the clone size is stated as once, few or many, or as a class when expanded; others skip it.

v_gene	d_gene	abundance	j_gene	CDR3aa	CDR3nt
TRBV28	TRBD1	NA	TRBJ2-5	CASSLTGWQETQYF	TGTGCCAGCAGTTTGACAGGGTGGCAAGAGACCCAGTACTTC
TRBV15	NA	NA	TRBJ1-2	CATRAGGLRYYTF	TGTGCCACCAGGGCAGGCGGGCTTAGGTACTACACCTTC
TRBV6-2/TRBV6-3	NA	few	TRBJ1-6	CASSYETANSPLHF	TGTGCCAGCAGTTACGAGACAGCGAATTCACCCCTCCACTTT
TRBV5-1	NA	NA	TRBJ1-1	CASKSGPLNTEAFF	TGCGCCAGCAAGTCAGGCCCTTTGAACACTGAAGCTTTCTTT
TRBV7-6	NA	NA	TRBJ2-3	CASSLVDSTDTQYF	TGTGCCAGCAGCTTAGTCGACTCTACAGATACGCAGTATTTT
TRBV19	NA	few	TRBJ1-2	CASSMEGLNPYGYTF	TGTGCCAGTAGTATGGAGGGCCTAAACCCCTATGGCTACACCTTC
TRBV28	TRBD1	few	TRBJ2-5	CASSLYRGRETQYF	TGTGCCAGCAGTTTATACAGGGGCAGAGAGACCCAGTACTTC
TRBV6-5	TRBD2	NA	TRBJ2-1	CASRPSGPLFREQFF	TGTGCCAGCAGACCTAGCGGGCCGCTGTTCAGAGAGCAGTTCTTC
TRBV7-6	NA	NA	TRBJ1-3	CASSERPGSSGNTIYF	TGTGCCAGCAGCGAAAGACCAGGGTCCTCTGGAAACACCATATATTTT
TRBV9	TRBD1	NA	TRBJ2-7	CASSEGDRGYEQYF	TGTGCCAGCAGCGAGGGGGACAGGGGTTACGAGCAGTACTTC
TRBV2	NA	NA	TRBJ2-1	CASNTQGRDEQFF	TGTGCCAGCAATACACAGGGACGGGATGAGCAGTTCTTC
TRBV7-2	TRBD1	NA	TRBJ1-2	CASSSGQGATGYTF	TGTGCCAGCAGCTCAGGACAGGGGGCTACTGGCTACACCTTC
TRBV12-5	TRBD1	NA	TRBJ2-5	CASGWTGPQYF	TGTGCTAGTGGCTGGACAGGGCCCCAGTACTTC
TRBV27	TRBD1	NA	TRBJ2-2	CASSLRTGLTGELFF	TGTGCCAGCAGTTTAAGGACAGGGCTCACCGGGGAGCTGTTTTTT
TRBV4-3	TRBD1	NA	TRBJ1-4	CASSQGQGGDEKLFF	TGCGCCAGCAGCCAAGGACAGGGAGGAGACGAAAAACTGTTTTTT